Below, 24 T cell receptor beta chains from the same sample are listed, as sequenced in a study of cytomegalovirus exposure and HLA in healthy donors. 60 Vbeta and 13 Jbeta primers were used in PCR. TCRdb keeps only in-frame clones here, not all; method: immunoSEQ multiplex PCR. The table lists about 90,000 clones, about 62% of them singletons. The sequenced material came from PBMCs. Source of these receptors: a man aged 25-45 years in good health and CMV-seronegative.

This clone has just one count. V is TRBV6-6 and J is TRBJ1-1; a weak D match, TRBD1 (6 bases). Germline V CDR1 and CDR2: MNHNY, SVGAGI (reference sequence). The V and J ends lost 4 bases and 5 bases respectively, with 17 bases between them. The CDR3 totals 15 residues. CDR3 DNA sequence: TGTGCCAGCAGTTCTGCCAGGGGCCTGAGGACTGAAGCTTTCTTT. Translating it yields CASSSARGLRTEAFF.

This chain connects TRBV28 to TRBJ1-5, with 8 bases aligning to TRBD1. The junction had 4 bases not matched to a gene; V was cut back by 7 bases and J by 2 bases. Germline assignment: CDR1 MDHEN and CDR2 SYDVKM. This CDR3 comprises 14 residues. Here the CDR3 DNA reads TGTGCCAGCATGGTGACAGGGGGCAATCAGCCCCAGCATTTT. Protein: CASMVTGGNQPQHF.

This clone was seen more than once but under ten times. This rearrangement joins TRBV28 to TRBJ2-5; D unclear. The J call may be in error: the DNA end matches TRBJ2-7 better. CDR3 size: 10 residues. The germline V gene has CDR1 MDHEN and CDR2 SYDVKM. DNA for the CDR3: TGTGCCAGTCGCGGCTACGAGCAGTACTTC. Amino acid sequence: CASRGYEQYF.

The chain is built from TRBV27 and TRBJ1-4; perhaps TRBD1 as D (6 bases). The CDR3 contains 15 residues. CDR1 and CDR2 (germline): MNHEY, SMNVEV (reference sequence). With 7 bases removed from V and 2 bases from J, the gap between germline ends came to 14 bases. CDR3 DNA: TGTGCCAGCAAGGCAGGGGCGAGGACTAATGAAAAACTGTTTTTT. Protein product: CASKAGARTNEKLFF.

This chain joins TRBV11-2 and TRBJ2-2; a possible D gene is TRBD2 (5 bases). Trimming stripped 2 bases from V and 0 bases from J, with 13 bases between. Per germline, CDR1 SGHAT and CDR2 FQNNGV. The CDR3 is 17 amino acids. The CDR3 DNA reads TGTGCCAGCAGCTTATCTTCGAGGGCCACGAACACCGGGGAGCTGTTTTTT. Translated, it gives CASSLSSRATNTGELFF.

This clone was detected a few times. The chain combines TRBV2 with TRBJ2-7; TRBD1 matches 11 bases. This CDR3 spans 15 amino acids. The V gene's germline CDR1 is SNHLY and CDR2 FYNNEI. Trimming cost V 6 bases and J 2 bases; bases outside gene matches: 6. CDR3 bases: TGTGCCAGCAGAATGGGACAGGGGGGGGCCTACGAGCAGTACTTC. It translates to CASRMGQGGAYEQYF.

The V call is TRBV11-2, the J call TRBJ2-3; 14 nucleotides match TRBD2. The V gene's germline CDR1 is SGHAT and CDR2 FQNNGV. This CDR3 has 15 residues. V dropped 5 bases and J dropped 7; count of bases not matched to a gene: 5. This CDR3 reads CASSSGTSGGHTQYF. The CDR3 nucleotides are TGTGCCAGCAGCAGTGGGACTAGCGGGGGACATACGCAGTATTTT.

This chain connects TRBV21-1 to TRBJ1-5. TRBV21-1 is assigned pseudogene status. The CDR3 covers 10 residues. The CDR3 region has the DNA TGTGCCAGCAGTATTCAGCCCCAGCATTTT. Translating it yields CASSIQPQHF.

The chain joins TRBV7-3 to TRBJ2-1; 8 nucleotides agree with TRBD2. V was pared by 2 bases and J by 4 bases, with 7 bases of the junction left unmatched. Germline CDR1 reads SGHTA; CDR2 reads FQGTGA. This CDR3 comprises 16 residues. The CDR3 is CASSLLGLAAYNEQFF. CDR3 sequence (DNA): TGTGCCAGCAGCTTACTTGGACTAGCAGCATACAATGAGCAGTTCTTC.

The V call is TRBV4-1, the J call TRBJ1-6; a possible D gene is TRBD1 (5 bases). The V gene lost 2 bases and the J gene lost 6 bases, with 14 bases spanning the gap. In germline, CDR1 is MGHRA, CDR2 YSYEKL. This CDR3 is built from 16 residues. The CDR3 nucleotides read TGCGCCAGCAGCCAATGGTCAGGGATCGGTAATTCACCCCTCCACTTT. Residues: CASSQWSGIGNSPLHF.

A single count supports this clone. The chain links TRBV5-1 to TRBJ1-5, with TRBD1 as a possible D gene (5 bases). CDR3 size: 16 residues. Germline V CDR1 and CDR2: SGHRS, YFSETQ. V lost 4 bases and J 1 base, leaving 15 bases between the germline ends. The CDR3 DNA sequence: TGCGCCAGCAGCCCGGACCGGGGGTTAAGCAATCAGCCCCAGCATTTT. This gives the protein CASSPDRGLSNQPQHF.

The chain has TRBV14 and TRBJ2-7; perhaps TRBD2 as D (6 bases). This CDR3 spans 14 amino acids. With 3 bases removed from V and 4 bases from J, the gap between germline ends came to 13 bases. Looked up from germline, CDR1 is SGHDN and CDR2 is FVKESK. The CDR3 DNA reads as TGTGCCAGCAGCCATGCCGGGAGAATTTACGAGCAGTACTTC. It codes for CASSHAGRIYEQYF.

The chain recombines TRBV28 with TRBJ1-1, with 11 bases aligning to TRBD1. Germline trimming cut 3 bases from V and 4 bases from J; bases unmatched to any gene: 10. In germline, CDR1 is MDHEN, CDR2 SYDVKM. The CDR3 extends over 17 amino acids. CDR3 sequence (DNA): TGTGCCAGCAGTTTTAACCCGGGACAGGGGGGACTCACTGAAGCTTTCTTT. Translation: CASSFNPGQGGLTEAFF.

The rearrangement links TRBV7-9 to TRBJ2-1, with unresolved D. The CDR3 runs to 13 residues. Trimming stripped 0 bases from V and 6 bases from J, with 6 bases between. The germline gives CDR1 SEHNR, CDR2 FQNEAQ (reference sequence). The CDR3: CASSLANFNEQFF. In nucleotides, the CDR3 is TGTGCCAGCAGCTTAGCGAACTTCAATGAGCAGTTCTTC.

The chain combines TRBV9 with TRBJ2-1, with 13 bases lining up with TRBD2. The V and J ends lost 1 base and 7 bases, in that order; junction bases with no gene match: 8. In germline, CDR1 is SGDLS, CDR2 YYNGEE. The CDR3 extends over 17 amino acids. CDR3 sequence: CASSVSRTSGSANEQFF. CDR3 sequence (DNA): TGTGCCAGCAGCGTATCGCGGACTAGCGGGAGTGCTAATGAGCAGTTCTTC.

J is TRBJ2-7 and V is TRBV10-3; 10 bases agree with TRBD2. Germline CDR1 and CDR2: ENHRY and SYGVKD. The CDR3 loop spans 15 amino acids. J gave up 4 bases and V 0 bases, and 3 bases lay outside the gene matches. The CDR3 nucleotides read TGTGCCATCAGTGAGTCGGGACTAGCGCTATACGAGCAGTACTTC. Amino acid sequence: CAISESGLALYEQYF.

The V gene is TRBV7-6, the J gene TRBJ2-5, with D possibly TRBD1 on 5 matching bases. V was shortened by 4 bases and J by 2 bases, with 11 bases between the two germline ends. The CDR3 runs 14 residues. Per the germline V gene, CDR1 is SGHVS and CDR2 is FNYEAQ. The CDR3 protein is CASSSQGFQETQYF. CDR3 nucleotides: TGTGCCAGCAGCTCGCAGGGTTTTCAAGAGACCCAGTACTTC.

The V gene is TRBV7-9, the J gene TRBJ2-3; possible D gene TRBD2, 6 bases. V gave up 5 bases and J gave up 6 bases, with 15 bases separating them. The CDR3 loop spans 14 amino acids. Germline V gives CDR1 SEHNR, CDR2 FQNEAQ (reference sequence). The DNA of the CDR3 is TGTGCCAGCAGCGGACGGCGGGACTCGGATACGCAGTATTTT. Translating gives CASSGRRDSDTQYF.

The chain employs TRBV19 and TRBJ2-7, with TRBD2 matching 8 bases. The germline V gene encodes CDR1 LNHDA and CDR2 SQIVND (reference sequence). There are 14 residues in the CDR3. V was pared by 5 bases and J by 1 base, with 4 bases of the junction left unmatched. The CDR3 nucleotides are TGTGCCAGTAGTTTTGCGGGAGGTTCCTACGAGCAGTACTTC. Its translation is CASSFAGGSYEQYF.

This clone was observed a handful of times. This chain joins TRBV14 and TRBJ2-6, with 7 bases aligning to TRBD1. The ends lost 4 bases at V and 2 bases at J; junction bases unmatched: 5. This CDR3 spans 16 amino acids. Germline CDR1 SGHDN, CDR2 FVKESK. The CDR3 region has the DNA TGTGCCAGCAGCCCTAGGGGGCGCCCTGGGGCCAACGTCCTGACTTTC. This encodes CASSPRGRPGANVLTF.

J is TRBJ2-1 and V is TRBV7-9, with D maybe TRBD2 (6 bases). The CDR3 consists of 12 residues. The germline V and J ends were trimmed by 4 bases and 7 bases, with 8 bases remaining between them. Germline-derived CDR1 and CDR2 are SEHNR and FQNEAQ (reference sequence). The CDR3 region has the DNA TGTGCCAGCAGCTCTAGCGTGAATGAGCAGTTCTTC. It translates to CASSSSVNEQFF.

This clone came up a few times. The chain joins TRBV9 to TRBJ2-3; perhaps TRBD2 as D (6 bases). The germline V gene encodes CDR1 SGDLS and CDR2 YYNGEE. Trimming cost V 3 bases and J 2 bases, with 13 bases left between them. The CDR3 is 15 residues long. The CDR3 DNA reads as TGTGCCAGCAGCGCTATAGCGGCAGTCACAGATACGCAGTATTTT. It is translated as CASSAIAAVTDTQYF.

This clone has just a few counts. The chain carries TRBV29-1 and TRBJ1-3; no firm D call. The CDR3 has 14 amino acids. V lost 2 bases to trimming and J lost 4 bases, with 12 bases between them. In germline, CDR1 is SQVTM, CDR2 ANQGSEA. The CDR3 coding sequence is TGCAGCGTTGAAACCCGAGTTAGAGGAAACACCATATATTTT. Its translation: CSVETRVRGNTIYF.

The chain joins TRBV19 to TRBJ1-4, with D possibly matching TRBD1 (5 bases). This CDR3 is built from 18 residues. Germline V gives CDR1 LNHDA, CDR2 SQIVND (reference sequence). Trimming removed 5 bases from V and 1 base from J, with 20 bases in between. The CDR3 here is CASSDVRRGGGTNEKLFF. The CDR3 bases are TGTGCCAGTAGTGACGTTCGGAGGGGTGGCGGAACTAATGAAAAACTGTTTTTT.